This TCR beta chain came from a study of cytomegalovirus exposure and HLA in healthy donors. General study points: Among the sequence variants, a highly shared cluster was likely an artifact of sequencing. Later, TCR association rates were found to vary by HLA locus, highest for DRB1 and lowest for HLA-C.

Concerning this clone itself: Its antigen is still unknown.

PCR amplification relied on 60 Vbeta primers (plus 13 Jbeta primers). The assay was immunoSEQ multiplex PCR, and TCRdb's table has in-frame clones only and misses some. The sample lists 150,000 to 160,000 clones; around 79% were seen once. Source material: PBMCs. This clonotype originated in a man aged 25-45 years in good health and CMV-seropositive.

The CDR3 sequence is CASSQDQGLGYTF. Here the CDR3 DNA reads TGCGCCAGCAGCCAAGATCAGGGGCTCGGCTACACCTTC. This rearrangement joins TRBV4-3 to TRBJ1-2, with a possible D match to TRBD1 (6 bases). Between the trimmed V and J ends, which lost 0 bases and 8 bases, there was a span of 10 bases. The CDR3 is made up of 13 amino acids. Per the germline V gene, CDR1 is LGHNA and CDR2 is YSLEER.